The 3 T cell receptor beta chains given below trace back to one sample, sequenced in a study of shared clonotypes between healthy human individuals. Assay used: immunoSEQ multiplex PCR; TCRdb lists only in-frame clones, some missing. The top ten clones hold 0.05% to 0.07% of a sample with 400,000 to 600,000 clones, 95% to 96% of them seen once. Sequenced material: naive CD4+ T cells sorted from blood. Subset defined: CD45RA+ positively selected. Receptors were obtained from a woman aged 25 to 45 in good health.

The gene calls are TRBV5-4 and TRBJ2-1; 9 nucleotides line up with TRBD2. The ends lost 1 base at V and 5 bases at J; junction bases unmatched: 1. Germline V gives CDR1 SGHNT, CDR2 YYREEE (reference sequence). The CDR3 has 14 residues. The CDR3 DNA follows: TGTGCCAGCAGCTTGCGGACTAGCGACAATGAGCAGTTCTTC. Its protein is CASSLRTSDNEQFF.

The chain uses TRBV11-2 and TRBJ2-1; 7 positions agree with TRBD2. The ends lost 2 bases at V and 5 bases at J; junction bases unmatched: 3. CDR1 is SGHAT, CDR2 FQNNGV, per germline. CDR3 size: 14 residues. The CDR3 region has the DNA TGTGCCAGCAGCTTACGGCTAGCGGACAATGAGCAGTTCTTC. It specifies CASSLRLADNEQFF.

V gene TRBV5-1 combines with J gene TRBJ2-1, with a possible D match to TRBD1 (6 bases). CDR3 size: 14 residues. V was trimmed by 4 bases and J by 1 base, leaving 9 bases between them. The germline V gene encodes CDR1 SGHRS and CDR2 YFSETQ. CDR3 sequence reads: CASSAGQSYNEQFF. CDR3 coding DNA: TGCGCCAGCAGCGCCGGACAGTCCTACAATGAGCAGTTCTTC.